This TCR beta chain stems from a study of T cells in localized non-small cell lung cancer. The study's findings and limits: One tumor region alone was sequenced, and heterogeneity therefore remains possible. For the top 100 tumor clones, a median roughly 56 also appeared in adjacent lung. T cell clonality was highest in uninvolved adjacent lung, above tumor.

Atypia-free lung next to the tumor was sampled at least 2 cm from its margin. This CDR3 is built from 16 residues. Germline CDR1 and CDR2: MGHRA and YSYEKL. V shed 0 bases and J shed 8 bases, with 16 bases lying between them. The table came from immunoSEQ multiplex PCR; TCRdb's copy has only in-frame clones and leaves some out. The table records fewer than 3,000 clones, around 31% of them present only once. About this clone itself: Its specificity is unknown.

Sequenced here: normal lung tissue next to the tumor, sampled before any cancer treatment. The clonotype was recovered from a man between 40 and 70 years old with stage I lung adenocarcinoma. J is TRBJ1-4 and V is TRBV4-1, with D possibly being TRBD1 (5 bases). CDR3 DNA sequence: TGCGCCAGCAGCCAAGATCGGGGGTCAGGAGGGGAAAAACTGTTTTTT. Encoded protein: CASSQDRGSGGEKLFF.